The T cell receptor beta chain described here comes from a study of early T cells in non-severe SARS-CoV-2 infection. Study context: Investigators sequenced bulk RNA drawn from unsorted whole blood, and chains remained unpaired.

Study conclusions and caveats: Lookups in VDJdb leaned toward anti-spike CD8 responses and missed private and CD4 specificities.

About this clonotype: Antigen specificity is unknown.

As part of library construction, unique molecular identifiers were attached to individual cDNA molecules. One entry per CDR3 protein results from TCRdb running MiXCR on the 5' RACE reads. The profile shows 100,000 to 130,000 distinct CDR3 sequences, 9.5% to 13% of them singletons. The CDR3 totals 14 residues. In germline, CDR1 is MNHEY, CDR2 SVGAGI. Trimming shortened V by 2 bases and J by 7 bases, and 12 bases separated the two germline ends. The material sequenced was whole blood. The sequence came from an adult who was a healthcare worker with PCR-confirmed SARS-CoV-2 infection or an uninfected control (not recorded which). The chain joins TRBV6-5 to TRBJ2-1, with D tentatively TRBD1 (5 bases). The CDR3 region has the DNA TGTGCCAGCAGTTACCTGCTCCAGGGAAATGAGCAGTTCTTC. It codes for CASSYLLQGNEQFF.